The next 17 T cell receptor beta chains were all read from a single sample in a study of cytomegalovirus exposure and HLA in healthy donors. Clones were sequenced by immunoSEQ multiplex PCR, and TCRdb holds only the in-frame ones, with some missing. The data contain about 330,000 clones, around 87% of them seen just once; the ten biggest clones take up roughly 1.2%. Sequenced material: PBMCs. The source is a woman in her thirties in good health and CMV-seropositive.

This clone occurred a few times. The rearrangement joins TRBV5-1 to TRBJ2-7; 7 positions match TRBD1. J was trimmed by 0 bases and V by 2 bases; bases with no gene match: 2. The CDR3 is 14 residues long. Per the germline V gene, CDR1 is SGHRS and CDR2 is YFSETQ. The CDR3 nucleotides read TGCGCCAGCAGCTTTGCAGGGGGCTCCTACGAGCAGTACTTC. It translates to CASSFAGGSYEQYF.

This clone was counted once. This chain joins TRBV6-5 and TRBJ1-4; D uncertain. CDR1 is MNHEY and CDR2 is SVGAGI in the germline V gene. The ends were cut back, 6 bases at V and 5 bases at J, with 16 bases in the middle. The CDR3 covers 15 residues. The CDR3 is CASRPRRTSNEKLFF. In DNA form, the CDR3 reads TGTGCCAGCAGACCCAGACGGACTTCCAATGAAAAACTGTTTTTT.

The J gene is TRBJ1-2, the V gene TRBV7-8; D remains unclear. CDR1 SGHVS and CDR2 FQNEAQ come from the germline V gene. The CDR3 runs 14 residues. V lost 5 bases and J lost 2, with 12 bases in between. The CDR3 nucleotides read TGTGCCAGCAGCCGGACGACGGTCAACTATGGCTACACCTTC. Protein: CASSRTTVNYGYTF.

This chain connects TRBV7-2 to TRBJ1-5; D is unclear. Looked up from germline, CDR1 is SGHTA and CDR2 is FQGNSA. V lost 1 base to trimming and J lost 1 base, with 8 bases between them. CDR3 size: 15 residues. This chain's CDR3 is CASSLGRGSNQPQHF. The CDR3 nucleotides are TGTGCCAGCAGCTTAGGAAGAGGGAGCAATCAGCCCCAGCATTTT.

This chain uses TRBV10-3 with TRBJ2-7; D perhaps matches TRBD1 (8 bases). This CDR3 is 16 amino acids long. V shed 5 bases and J shed 2 bases, with 19 bases lying between them. Germline loops: CDR1 ENHRY, CDR2 SYGVKD. The CDR3 loop is CAISREGQVGAYEQYF. The CDR3 nucleotides read TGTGCCATCAGTAGGGAGGGACAGGTGGGGGCCTACGAGCAGTACTTC.

The chain couples TRBV18 to TRBJ1-1; 10 bases fit TRBD1. CDR3 length: 14 residues. V shed 3 bases and J 3 bases; nucleotides not matched to a gene: 1. From germline, CDR1 is KGHSH and CDR2 LQKENI. DNA of the CDR3: TGTGCCAGCTCACCGACAGGGGGCCACACTGAAGCTTTCTTT. Amino acids: CASSPTGGHTEAFF.

The chain links TRBV12-5 to TRBJ2-1, with 8 bases that match TRBD2. V lost 6 bases to trimming and J lost 5 bases; unmatched junction nucleotides: 9. The CDR3 sequence is 15 residues long. Germline loops: CDR1 LGHNT, CDR2 FRNRAP. CDR3 residues: CASGPGTRKDNEQFF. The CDR3 DNA follows: TGTGCTAGTGGCCCCGGGACTAGAAAGGACAATGAGCAGTTCTTC.

As for this clone: The limits of the CDR3 on the DNA are not certain, so only TCRdb's listed CDR3 is given. V gene TRBV9 combines with J gene TRBJ2-1. The CDR3 sequence runs 15 residues, both termini included. Germline V gives CDR1 SGDLS, CDR2 YYNGEE. CDR3 sequence: CASSVASGADLGQVF.

This chain uses TRBV7-2 with TRBJ2-5; 10 positions agree with TRBD2. The CDR3 runs 16 residues. V was pared by 3 bases and J by 4 bases, with 8 bases of the junction left unmatched. The germline V gene encodes CDR1 SGHTA and CDR2 FQGNSA. The CDR3 DNA is TGTGCCAGCAGCTTGGCTAGCGGGAGTTCTCGAGAGACCCAGTACTTC. This translates into CASSLASGSSRETQYF.

The J gene is TRBJ2-3, the V gene TRBV2; 8 nucleotides align to TRBD2. Trimming at V came to 0 bases and at J to 3 bases, leaving 8 bases not matched to a gene. Germline lookup yields CDR1 SNHLY and CDR2 FYNNEI. The CDR3 is made up of 17 amino acids. The CDR3 region is CASSEALPGRATDTQYF. In nucleotides, the CDR3 is TGTGCCAGCAGTGAAGCGCTTCCCGGGAGGGCAACAGATACGCAGTATTTT.

The chain employs TRBV19 and TRBJ1-1; D is uncertain. V was trimmed by 5 bases and J by 2 bases, leaving 12 bases between them. Germline V gene data show CDR1 as LNHDA and CDR2 as SQIVND (reference sequence). CDR3 size: 14 residues. The CDR3 DNA follows: TGTGCCAGTAGTGGCCCCAGGCGTAACACTGAAGCTTTCTTT. It specifies CASSGPRRNTEAFF.

CDR3 DNA sequence: TGTGCCAGCAGCCCCACGGCGGCCTCCTACGAGCAGTACTTC. Translated: CASSPTAASYEQYF. This rearrangement joins TRBV7-8 to TRBJ2-7; D remains ambiguous. With 5 bases removed from V and 0 bases from J, the gap between germline ends came to 11 bases. The V gene's germline CDR1 is SGHVS and CDR2 FQNEAQ. This CDR3 spans 14 amino acids.

The rearrangement joins TRBV6-4 to TRBJ2-7; D tentatively reads TRBD1 or TRBD2 (5 bases each). The CDR3 is 13 residues long. The V gene's germline CDR1 is MRHNA and CDR2 SNTAGT. V was cut by 5 bases and J by 3 bases, with 11 bases left in between. CDR3 DNA: TGTGCCAGCAGTCATGGGGCGGGCTACGAGCAGTACTTC. It yields the protein CASSHGAGYEQYF.

V and J are TRBV5-1 and TRBJ2-2; 10 positions agree with TRBD2. With V trimmed by 0 bases and J by 7 bases, 6 bases remained unmatched. The germline V gene encodes CDR1 SGHRS and CDR2 YFSETQ. The CDR3 length is 16 residues. The CDR3 sequence: CASSLGRTSGVGELFF. The CDR3 DNA is TGCGCCAGCAGCTTGGGTAGGACTAGCGGTGTCGGGGAGCTGTTTTTT.

The rearrangement links TRBV27 to TRBJ2-2; 13 bases are shared with TRBD2. V gave up 6 bases and J gave up 6 bases; unmatched junction bases: 7. The V gene's germline CDR1 is MNHEY and CDR2 SMNVEV (reference sequence). The CDR3 is made up of 16 amino acids. CDR3 coding DNA: TGTGCCAGCAGACGGACTAGCGGGAGTAGGGCCGGGGAGCTGTTTTTT. Translation gives CASRRTSGSRAGELFF.

The V and J genes are TRBV27 and TRBJ1-6; D is undetermined. The length of the CDR3 is 15 residues. Looked up from germline, CDR1 is MNHEY and CDR2 is SMNVEV (reference sequence). V dropped 2 bases and J dropped 5 bases, with 10 bases sitting between them. CDR3 region: CASSLPPGHNSPLHF. CDR3 DNA sequence: TGTGCCAGCAGTTTACCCCCGGGTCATAATTCACCCCTCCACTTT.

This chain connects TRBV15 to TRBJ2-7; no firm D call. The germline V and J ends were trimmed by 3 bases and 5 bases, with 8 bases remaining between them. The CDR3 is 12 residues long. CDR1 and CDR2 from the germline V gene are LNHNV and YYDKDF (reference sequence). This chain's CDR3 is CATSSPRDEQYF. The CDR3 DNA sequence: TGTGCCACCAGCAGTCCACGCGACGAGCAGTACTTC.